This T cell receptor (beta chain) was documented in a study of molecular identifiers for immune sequencing clone quantification. MiXCR, applied by TCRdb to the PCR reads, yields one record per CDR3 protein. The data show about 640,000 distinct CDR3 sequences, with just under 20% seen just once and 0.7% to 1% held by the top ten. Whole-study findings and limits: Spiked-in Jurkat TCR RNA corresponding to one cell was reported as detectable against approximately 1 million naive cells. Clones above 20 RNA copies contained over 97% of effector molecules but under 1% of naive ones.

Germline trimming cut 4 bases from V and 10 bases from J; bases unmatched to any gene: 9. This CDR3 region has 14 residues. Germline loops: CDR1 SGHVS, CDR2 FQNEAQ. Comments on this clonotype: The antigen is not known.

Naive CD8 libraries came from around 18,000 to 910,000 sorted cells with 10%, 30% or 50% RNA. A CD8+CD4-CCR7+CD45RA+ phenotype served as the sorting definition for naive CD8 T cells. This chain joins TRBV7-8 and TRBJ2-1; 8 bases align to TRBD2. This TCR derives from a human donor in good health. Some libraries in this study had Jurkat cell RNA spiked in. Sequenced sample: naive CD8+ T cells from blood, with Jurkat cell RNA spiked in. Subset noted: FACS-sorted CD8+CD4-CCR7+CD45RA+ naive T cells. The CDR3 is CASSSAGGVQEQFF. CDR3 nucleotides: TGTGCCAGCAGCTCAGCCGGGGGGGTTCAGGAGCAGTTCTTC.